These T cell receptor beta chains were read from a single sample in a study of T cell changes during pregnancy in multiple sclerosis. Only in-frame clones appear in the TCRdb table, and some are missing; sequencing was by immunoSEQ multiplex PCR. This sample has 120,000 or so clones, with approximately 93% found just once. Here the sequenced sample was peripheral blood, taken before pregnancy. These receptors were taken from a female donor with multiple sclerosis, enrolled in a pregnancy study. The CDR3 runs from the conserved cysteine through the conserved F or W. The D gene is left open where the match is weak. A row's size may be missing; if present it is once, few, many or a size class.

CDR3 length: 15; J gene: TRBJ1-5; V gene: TRBV28; D gene: .; clone size: .; CDR3 protein: CASSPGGISNQPQHF; CDR3 DNA: TGTGCCAGCAGTCCGGGGGGGATTAGCAATCAGCCCCAGCATTTT
CDR3 length: 15; J gene: TRBJ2-7; V gene: TRBV19; D gene: TRBD2; clone size: .; CDR3 protein: CASSVIGGIDDEQYF; CDR3 DNA: TGTGCCAGTAGTGTTATCGGGGGGATAGACGACGAGCAGTACTTC
CDR3 length: 15; J gene: TRBJ1-3; V gene: TRBV7-9; D gene: .; clone size: .; CDR3 protein: CASSFGAPGGNTIYF; CDR3 DNA: TGTGCCAGCAGCTTTGGGGCGCCGGGTGGAAACACCATATATTTT
CDR3 length: 15; J gene: TRBJ2-1; V gene: TRBV30; D gene: TRBD2; clone size: .; CDR3 protein: CAWSVLSGVHNEQFF; CDR3 DNA: TGTGCCTGGAGTGTACTAAGCGGGGTACACAATGAGCAGTTCTTC
CDR3 length: 15; J gene: TRBJ2-7; V gene: TRBV7-9; D gene: .; clone size: .; CDR3 protein: CASSLDVGAPYEQYF; CDR3 DNA: TGTGCCAGCAGCTTAGACGTAGGGGCACCCTACGAGCAGTACTTC
CDR3 length: 14; J gene: TRBJ1-2; V gene: TRBV5-4; D gene: TRBD1; clone size: .; CDR3 protein: CASSRDRGNYGYTF; CDR3 DNA: TGTGCCAGCAGCCGGGACAGGGGAAACTATGGCTACACCTTC
CDR3 length: 17; J gene: TRBJ2-2; V gene: TRBV19; D gene: .; clone size: .; CDR3 protein: CASSTTPGGGNTGELFF; CDR3 DNA: TGTGCCAGTAGTACCACCCCTGGGGGAGGAAACACCGGGGAGCTGTTTTTT
CDR3 length: 18; J gene: TRBJ1-6; V gene: TRBV30; D gene: TRBD1; clone size: .; CDR3 protein: CAWSIEQGPSSYNSPLHF; CDR3 DNA: TGTGCCTGGAGCATTGAACAGGGGCCTAGCTCCTATAATTCACCCCTCCACTTT
CDR3 length: 14; J gene: TRBJ2-7; V gene: TRBV30; D gene: .; clone size: .; CDR3 protein: CAWSVVRGSSWQYF; CDR3 DNA: TGTGCCTGGAGTGTAGTGCGGGGCAGTTCGTGGCAGTACTTC
CDR3 length: 14; J gene: TRBJ2-2; V gene: TRBV6-5; D gene: .; clone size: .; CDR3 protein: CASSRTGYTGELFF; CDR3 DNA: TGTGCCAGCAGTAGGACGGGGTACACCGGGGAGCTGTTTTTT
CDR3 length: 14; J gene: TRBJ1-2; V gene: TRBV6-5; D gene: TRBD1; clone size: once; CDR3 protein: CASRGTGRSEGYTF; CDR3 DNA: TGTGCCAGCAGGGGGACAGGGAGAAGTGAAGGCTACACCTTC
CDR3 length: 13; J gene: TRBJ1-5; V gene: TRBV18; D gene: TRBD1; clone size: few; CDR3 protein: CASASTGTQPQHF; CDR3 DNA: TGTGCCAGCGCCTCGACAGGGACTCAGCCCCAGCATTTT
CDR3 length: 13; J gene: TRBJ2-3; V gene: TRBV7-3; D gene: TRBD1; clone size: once; CDR3 protein: CASGRQGSDTQYF; CDR3 DNA: TGTGCCAGCGGAAGACAGGGGTCAGATACGCAGTATTTT
CDR3 length: 14; J gene: TRBJ2-7; V gene: TRBV27; D gene: .; clone size: few; CDR3 protein: CASMRDRSVYEQYF; CDR3 DNA: TGTGCCAGCATGAGGGATCGGTCCGTGTACGAGCAGTACTTC
CDR3 length: 16; J gene: TRBJ2-5; V gene: TRBV7-8; D gene: TRBD2; clone size: .; CDR3 protein: CASSLGRSSGQETQYF; CDR3 DNA: TGTGCCAGCAGCTTAGGGCGGTCTAGCGGCCAAGAGACCCAGTACTTC
CDR3 length: 16; J gene: TRBJ1-4; V gene: TRBV5-4; D gene: TRBD1; clone size: once; CDR3 protein: CASSPGQGARGEKLFF; CDR3 DNA: TGTGCCAGCAGCCCGGGACAGGGGGCACGGGGTGAAAAACTGTTTTTT
CDR3 length: 16; J gene: TRBJ1-1; V gene: TRBV5-1; D gene: .; clone size: .; CDR3 protein: CASRIDLGGENTEAFF; CDR3 DNA: TGCGCCAGCAGGATCGACCTAGGCGGCGAAAACACTGAAGCTTTCTTT